The next 13 T cell receptor beta chains were all read from a single sample in a study of vaccination and CD4 T cells after COVID-19. No cognate antigen is known for these TCRs. Time point denoted: late sampling 161 to 241 days after vaccination in three convalescent patients. Treatment in this sample: approximately nine-day PBMC culture with coronavirus spike peptide pools or control peptides (ViraFEST assay). Oncomine TCR Beta short-read sequencing was applied to DNA from cultured CD4+ T cells. TCRdb re-called the PCR reads through MiXCR, storing one row per CDR3 protein. The table lists around 15,000 distinct CDR3 sequences, more than 45% of them singletons, with 20% to 25% in the top ten. This material consisted of CD4+ T cells from blood, cultured in vitro, taken about 7 months after SARS-CoV-2 vaccination. These receptors all stem from a human donor who had recovered from COVID-19.

V is TRBV30 and J is TRBJ2-7; the D gene is possibly TRBD2 (6 bases). Germline loops: CDR1 GTSNPN, CDR2 SVGIG (reference sequence). The CDR3 consists of 13 residues. Between the trimmed V and J ends, which lost 0 bases and 2 bases, there was a span of 8 bases. The CDR3 loop is CAWSVGLAYEQYF. The CDR3 DNA is TGTGCCTGGAGTGTGGGACTCGCCTACGAGCAGTACTTC.

V and J are TRBV6-2 or TRBV6-3 and TRBJ2-7, with 8 bases aligning to TRBD2. Germline V gene data show CDR1 as MNHEY and CDR2 as SVGEGT. The junction had 9 bases not matched to a gene; V was cut back by 6 bases and J by 2 bases. The CDR3 is 15 amino acids. This chain's CDR3 is CASRRGGAGAYEQYF. Written as DNA, the CDR3 is TGTGCCAGCAGACGGGGGGGCGCAGGGGCCTACGAGCAGTACTTC.

This chain connects TRBV28 to TRBJ1-1, with 7 nucleotides matching TRBD1. This CDR3 has 14 residues. V lost 5 bases and J lost 3; bases outside the gene matches: 6. Germline V gene lookup returns CDR1 MDHEN and CDR2 SYDVKM. The CDR3 DNA sequence: TGTGCCAGCAGTCCCGGGACAGAAGACACTGAAGCTTTCTTT. Translation: CASSPGTEDTEAFF.

This clonotype was seen more than once but under ten times. This chain links TRBV7-8 with TRBJ2-3; 8 bases are a match to TRBD1. Germline values: CDR1 SGHVS, CDR2 FQNEAQ. This CDR3 contains 16 residues. Losses at the gene ends were 5 bases for V and 2 bases for J; bases not matched to a gene: 9. The CDR3 reads CASSPRRDRLTDTQYF. CDR3 nucleotide sequence: TGTGCCAGCAGCCCGAGGAGGGACAGGCTCACAGATACGCAGTATTTT.

The genes are TRBV4-3 and TRBJ1-6; no definite D call. Trimming pared 0 bases from V and 6 bases from J, leaving 6 bases between. The length of the CDR3 is 14 residues. Germline-derived CDR1 and CDR2 are LGHNA and YSLEER. Here the CDR3 reads CASSQEGSNSPLHF. In DNA, the CDR3 is TGCGCCAGCAGCCAAGAAGGGAGTAATTCACCCCTCCACTTT.

V gene TRBV6-5 combines with J gene TRBJ1-1; D is perhaps TRBD1 (5 bases). CDR1 is MNHEY and CDR2 is SVGAGI in the germline V gene. The V end lost 4 bases, the J end lost 2 bases, and 11 bases lay between the germline ends. The length of the CDR3 is 14 residues. The CDR3 region is CASSSSTVNTEAFF. CDR3 DNA sequence: TGTGCCAGCAGTTCCTCGACAGTTAACACTGAAGCTTTCTTT.

This clonotype was observed a handful of times. The rearrangement joins TRBV19 to TRBJ2-7, with D uncertain. Between the trimmed V and J ends, which lost 3 bases and 7 bases, there was a span of 13 bases. Per germline, CDR1 LNHDA and CDR2 SQIVND (reference sequence). This CDR3 is 13 amino acids long. This chain's CDR3 is CASSIWPSSEQYF. In nucleotides, the CDR3 is TGTGCCAGTAGTATCTGGCCGTCTAGTGAGCAGTACTTC.

This clonotype came up a few times. The gene calls are TRBV6-1 and TRBJ2-3; D is possibly TRBD2 (7 bases). CDR3 size: 15 residues. Trimming stripped 3 bases from V and 4 bases from J, with 14 bases between. Germline V gives CDR1 MNHNS, CDR2 SASEGT. CDR3 sequence: CASSDSGGGPDTQYF. The CDR3 nucleotides read TGTGCCAGCAGTGATTCGGGGGGCGGTCCAGATACGCAGTATTTT.

This chain uses TRBV20-1 with TRBJ2-5; 13 bases map to TRBD2. The junction had 18 bases not matched to a gene; V was cut back by 6 bases and J by 2 bases. The length of the CDR3 is 19 residues. The germline V gene encodes CDR1 DFQATT and CDR2 SNEGSKA (reference sequence). The chain's CDR3 is CSAYVPPGLAGQRQETQYF. As DNA, the CDR3 is TGCAGTGCGTACGTACCCCCGGGACTAGCGGGGCAACGTCAAGAGACCCAGTACTTC.

The V call is TRBV4-2, the J call TRBJ1-1, with 9 bases matching TRBD1. Losses at the gene ends were 4 bases for V and 4 bases for J; bases not matched to a gene: 4. The germline V gene encodes CDR1 LGHNA and CDR2 YNFKEQ. There are 14 residues in the CDR3. CDR3 nucleotide sequence: TGTGCCAGCAGCCTTCGACAGGGGGTCACTGAAGCTTTCTTT. This codes for CASSLRQGVTEAFF.

This clonotype has a handful of counts. CDR3 region: CASSRQGGELFF. In nucleotides, the CDR3 is TGTGCCAGCAGCAGACAGGGCGGGGAGCTGTTTTTT. V gene TRBV6-1 combines with J gene TRBJ2-2, with TRBD1 identical over 7 bases. Trimming took 6 bases from V and 7 from J; bases not matched to a gene: 2. Germline CDR1 is MNHNS and CDR2 is SASEGT. The CDR3 runs to 12 residues.

The rearrangement uses TRBV24-1 and TRBJ2-3, with 7 bases fitting TRBD2. This CDR3 region has 16 residues. The V gene end was trimmed by 4 bases and the J gene end by 3 bases; junction bases not matched to a gene: 9. Germline CDR1 is KGHDR and CDR2 is SFDVKD. As DNA, the CDR3 is TGTGCCACCAGTGACCCACAGCGGGATGGGACAGATACGCAGTATTTT. Protein: CATSDPQRDGTDTQYF.

A note on this clonotype: The junction departs from the called germline gene at one end, perhaps through a read error. J is TRBJ2-7 and V is TRBV7-7; TRBD1 matches at 12 bases. Germline CDR1 and CDR2: SSHAT and FNYEAQ (reference sequence). The CDR3 runs 18 residues. The CDR3 bases are TGTGCTAGCAGCTTCCTAGGGGGACAGGGGGCCCGAGACTACGAGCAGTACTTC. It encodes CASSFLGGQGARDYEQYF.